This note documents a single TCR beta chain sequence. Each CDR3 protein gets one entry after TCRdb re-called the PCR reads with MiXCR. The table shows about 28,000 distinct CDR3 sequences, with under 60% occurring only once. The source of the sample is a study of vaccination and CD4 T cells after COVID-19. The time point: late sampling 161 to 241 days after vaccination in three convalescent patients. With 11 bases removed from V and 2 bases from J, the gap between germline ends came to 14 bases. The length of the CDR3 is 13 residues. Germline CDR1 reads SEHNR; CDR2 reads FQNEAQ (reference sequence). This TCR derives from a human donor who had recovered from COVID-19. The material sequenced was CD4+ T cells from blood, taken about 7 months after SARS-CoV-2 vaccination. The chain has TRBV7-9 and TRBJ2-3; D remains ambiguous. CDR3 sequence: CAASRVYTDTQYF. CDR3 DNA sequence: TGTGCCGCTTCTAGGGTATACACAGATACGCAGTATTTT.